This paragraph covers one T cell receptor (beta chain) sequence. Its antigen is still unknown. Data came from immunoSEQ multiplex PCR; TCRdb stores just in-frame clones and leaves some out. The data show 84,000 or so clones, approximately 80% seen once. V was pared by 0 bases and J by 4 bases, with 8 bases of the junction left unmatched. There are 17 residues in the CDR3. The germline V gene encodes CDR1 SGHRS and CDR2 YFSETQ. This record comes from a study of radiotherapy plus CTLA-4 blockade in lung cancer. Broader study findings: After radiotherapy and ipilimumab, tumor-derived clones expanded in peripheral blood.

The sequence derives from a human donor with non-small cell lung cancer that progressed on radiotherapy plus ipilimumab. This specimen consisted of peripheral blood, obtained from a patient treated with radiotherapy plus ipilimumab. The chain recombines TRBV5-1 with TRBJ2-5, with 11 positions matching TRBD2. The CDR3 is CASSLAGLAGGLETQYF. The CDR3 nucleotides read TGCGCCAGCAGCTTGGCCGGGCTAGCGGGAGGCTTAGAGACCCAGTACTTC.